This T cell receptor (beta chain) was captured in a study of Ad26.COV2.S vaccination and SARS-CoV-2 variants. The table came from immunoSEQ multiplex PCR; TCRdb's copy has only in-frame clones and leaves some out. This sample carries 360,000 or so clones, over 75% of them seen once, and the ten largest clones take about 3.5%. V dropped 1 base and J dropped 11 bases, with 12 bases sitting between them. This CDR3 spans 12 amino acids. Treatment specified: 15 to 20 received Ad26.COV2.S at low or high dose, single or two shots; several received placebo; per-sample allocation not given. The investigators took samples on day 63 after the first vaccine or placebo injection.

The receptor was isolated from a person between 18 and 65 years old who received the Ad26.COV2.S COVID-19 vaccine or a placebo. The sample here was peripheral blood, taken in a trial of Ad26.COV2.S vaccine versus placebo. The chain combines TRBV12-3 or TRBV12-4 with TRBJ2-7, with D perhaps matching TRBD1 or TRBD2 (5 bases each). The CDR3 nucleotides read TGTGCCAGCAGTTTAGAGGGACGTAGGAAGTACTTC. It is translated as CASSLEGRRKYF.